This T cell receptor (beta chain) was recovered during a study of T-cell reconstitution after alpha-beta-depleted transplantation in children. This clonotype has just a few counts. Library preparation (for TCRbeta) was performed with unique molecular identifiers. TCRdb reprocessed the PCR reads via MiXCR and lists one record per CDR3 protein. The sample lists 70,000 to 95,000 distinct CDR3 sequences, 12% occurring once. The germline V gene encodes CDR1 SNHLY and CDR2 FYNNEI. Trimming took 8 bases from V and 0 from J; bases not matched to a gene: 1. CDR3 length equals 13 residues. Source: PBMCs from the stem cell graft donor, taken from the stem cell graft. This TCR came from a human donor who donated a stem cell graft to a child with inherited bone marrow failure. J is TRBJ2-7 and V is TRBV2, with TRBD2 matching 10 bases. As DNA, the CDR3 is TGTGCCAGCGGACTAGCGGCCTCCTACGAGCAGTACTTC. Translating gives CASGLAASYEQYF.